This T cell receptor (beta chain) was captured by sequencing in a study of CD8 T cells in ankylosing spondylitis. The study's findings and limits: Blood from ankylosing spondylitis patients appeared to carry a characteristic roughly 8-variant TCR beta motif.

The CDR3 contains 11 residues. Trimming took 1 base from V and 8 from J, leaving 5 bases between them. Looked up from germline, CDR1 is SQVTM and CDR2 is ANQGSEA. TCRdb ran MiXCR on the 5' RACE reads and lists one entry per CDR3 protein. The data contain about 390,000 distinct CDR3 sequences, 20% to 25% of them singletons. Points on this clonotype: Its antigen remains unknown.

This chain joins TRBV29-1 and TRBJ1-4; no clear D. The sequenced sample was blood, either unsorted or a sorted T cell fraction (not recorded which). This receptor was identified in a male donor with ankylosing spondylitis. CDR3 region: CSVEVGEKLFF. Written as DNA, the CDR3 is TGCAGCGTTGAAGTCGGGGAAAAACTGTTTTTT.